These 27 T cell receptor beta chains were all obtained from the same sample, sequenced in a study of blood T cell repertoires in COVID-19. Sequenced by immunoSEQ multiplex PCR; TCRdb stores in-frame clones only, minus some. In the table there are about 330,000 clones, 87% of which are singletons. The sample was peripheral blood. The source of these receptors is a man aged 25-40 years with COVID-19, enrolled during active disease.

The chain uses TRBV11-3 and TRBJ2-7; D uncertain. Germline CDR1 SGHNT, CDR2 YENEEA. V was cut by 6 bases and J by 5 bases, with 11 bases left in between. This CDR3 has 12 residues. The CDR3, as DNA: TGTGCCAGCAGTGCGGATGACCACGAGCAGTACTTC. This translates into CASSADDHEQYF.

The gene calls are TRBV9 and TRBJ2-7, with 10 bases aligning to TRBD2. This CDR3 comprises 17 residues. V lost 0 bases to trimming and J lost 2 bases; unmatched junction nucleotides: 8. Germline V CDR1 and CDR2: SGDLS, YYNGEE. The CDR3 DNA is TGTGCCAGCAGCGTAGAGTGCCCCCTAGCGGGAGCCTACGAGCAGTACTTC. Encoded protein: CASSVECPLAGAYEQYF. Using reference TRBV9 and TRBJ2-7 for the parts outside the CDR3, the full variable domain is DSGVTQTPKHLITATGQRVTLRCSPRSGDLSVYWYQQSLDQGLQFLIQYYNGEERAKGNILERFSAQQFPDLHSELNLSSLELGDSALYFCASSVECPLAGAYEQYFGPGTRLTVT.

The rearrangement joins TRBV2 to TRBJ2-5; 10 bases fit TRBD1. This CDR3 comprises 14 residues. Germline CDR1 reads SNHLY; CDR2 reads FYNNEI. V gave up 5 bases and J gave up 5 bases; unmatched junction bases: 5. CDR3 sequence (DNA): TGTGCCAGCAGTCGCGACAGGGGGCTGGAGACCCAGTACTTC. Its protein is CASSRDRGLETQYF.

The chain employs TRBV21-1 and TRBJ1-3; TRBD1 is taken as the D call from the table, unchecked against the DNA. TRBV21-1 is labeled a pseudogene. The CDR3 extends over 15 amino acids. The CDR3 bases are TGTGCCAGCAGGGTGTGCAGGATCTCTGGAAACACCATATATTTT. Translated, it gives CASRVCRISGNTIYF.

The CDR3 DNA follows: TGTGCCAGCAGCTTGGGATGGACAGAGAACACCGGGGAGCTGTTTTTT. It is translated as CASSLGWTENTGELFF. The chain combines TRBV5-8 with TRBJ2-2; tentatively, D is TRBD1 (6 bases). From germline, CDR1 is SGHTS and CDR2 YDEGEE. V was cut by 0 bases and J by 1 base, with 10 bases left in between. The CDR3 has 16 amino acids.

V is TRBV4-3 and J is TRBJ2-3; TRBD2 might be the D (7 bases). The CDR3 spans 15 residues. Trimming pared 4 bases from V and 5 bases from J, leaving 16 bases between. Germline CDR1 reads LGHNA; CDR2 reads YSLEER. The CDR3, as DNA: TGCGCCAGCAGCCCCACCGGGGGAGGGGGAGATACGCAGTATTTT. Protein product: CASSPTGGGGDTQYF.

Regarding this clone: Additional DNA sequences in this sample encode the identical CDR3. V is TRBV14 and J is TRBJ2-5; no reliable D call. The CDR3 extends over 12 amino acids. Trimming shortened V by 6 bases and J by 5 bases, and 10 bases separated the two germline ends. The germline CDR1 and CDR2 sequences are SGHDN and FVKESK. CDR3 amino acids: CASSYSRETQYF. Written as DNA, the CDR3 is TGTGCCAGCAGTTACAGCCGGGAGACCCAGTACTTC. Filled out from reference TRBV14 and TRBJ2-5, the complete variable domain reads EAGVTQFPSHSVIEKGQTVTLRCDPISGHDNLYWYRRVMGKEIKFLLHFVKESKQDESGMPNNRFLAERTGGTYSTLKVQPAELEDSGVYFCASSYSRETQYFGPGTRLLVL.

The chain recombines TRBV6-5 with TRBJ1-1, with unresolved D. This CDR3 comprises 13 residues. CDR1 and CDR2 from the germline V gene are MNHEY and SVGAGI. V was trimmed by 0 bases and J by 8 bases, leaving 10 bases between them. As DNA, the CDR3 is TGTGCCAGCAGTTACTCGCGGGCCACAGAAGCTTTCTTT. This sequence encodes CASSYSRATEAFF.

The rearrangement links TRBV9 to TRBJ2-7, with D possibly matching TRBD2 (6 bases). The germline V gene has CDR1 SGDLS and CDR2 YYNGEE. This CDR3 region has 12 residues. Between the trimmed V and J ends, which lost 1 base and 7 bases, there was a span of 9 bases. The CDR3 spells CASSVTEGEQYF. In nucleotides, the CDR3 is TGTGCCAGCAGCGTAACGGAGGGGGAGCAGTACTTC.

CDR3 coding DNA: TGCGCCAGCAGCTTGGAACTAGCGGAGCAAGAGACCCAGTACTTC. The encoded protein is CASSLELAEQETQYF. The genes are TRBV5-1 and TRBJ2-5, with 8 bases identical to TRBD2. The ends lost 0 bases at V and 2 bases at J; junction bases unmatched: 3. The CDR3 length is 15 residues. Germline CDR1 reads SGHRS; CDR2 reads YFSETQ.

This clone has a single count. V and J are TRBV11-3 and TRBJ2-1; D not resolved. The germline CDR1 and CDR2 sequences are SGHNT and YENEEA. The germline V and J ends were trimmed by 2 bases and 5 bases, with 4 bases remaining between them. This CDR3 has 12 residues. The CDR3: CASSLNNNEQFF. DNA for the CDR3: TGTGCCAGCAGCTTAAACAACAATGAGCAGTTCTTC.

This chain joins TRBV25-1 and TRBJ2-2, with 10 bases aligning to TRBD1. CDR1 MGHDK and CDR2 SYGVNS come from the germline V gene. J was trimmed by 0 bases and V by 8 bases; bases with no gene match: 9. This CDR3 is 17 amino acids long. The CDR3 spells CASDSGGQGANTGELFF. The CDR3 region has the DNA TGTGCCAGCGATTCGGGTGGACAGGGGGCGAACACCGGGGAGCTGTTTTTT. Full variable domain (rest looked up from reference TRBV25-1 and TRBJ2-2): EADIYQTPRYLVIGTGKKITLECSQTMGHDKMYWYQQDPGMELHLIHYSYGVNSTEKGDLSSESTVSRIRTEHFPLTLESARPSHTSQYLCASDSGGQGANTGELFFGEGSRLTVL.

This sequence joins TRBV6-2 or TRBV6-3 and TRBJ1-1, with no clear D. The CDR3 is 15 amino acids. In germline, CDR1 is MNHEY, CDR2 SVGEGT. The ends were cut back, 7 bases at V and 3 bases at J, with 18 bases in the middle. Here the CDR3 reads CASTPERARDTEAFF. The CDR3 DNA is TGTGCCAGCACCCCGGAGAGGGCGCGGGACACTGAAGCTTTCTTT.

DNA for the CDR3: TGTGCCAGCAGCTTCTGGAGTAACAATGAAAAACTGTTTTTT. Translated, it gives CASSFWSNNEKLFF. This chain uses TRBV5-4 with TRBJ1-4; no firm D call. The CDR3 runs to 14 residues. The ends were cut back, 2 bases at V and 5 bases at J, with 10 bases in the middle. Looked up from germline, CDR1 is SGHNT and CDR2 is YYREEE (reference sequence). Variable domain in full (rest from reference TRBV5-4 and TRBJ1-4): ETGVTQSPTHLIKTRGQQVTLRCSSQSGHNTVSWYQQALGQGPQFIFQYYREEENGRGNFPPRFSGLQFPNYSSELNVNALELDDSALYLCASSFWSNNEKLFFGSGTQLSVL.

CDR3 nucleotide sequence: TGTGCCAGCAGCCCTCCTTTTGGGACAGCGGCTAACTATGGCTACACCTTC. It specifies CASSPPFGTAANYGYTF. This rearrangement joins TRBV7-2 to TRBJ1-2, with 7 bases fitting TRBD1. V lost 5 bases to trimming and J lost 0 bases; unmatched junction nucleotides: 12. There are 17 residues in the CDR3. Germline V gene lookup returns CDR1 SGHTA and CDR2 FQGNSA.

This chain connects TRBV28 to TRBJ2-3; 7 nucleotides match TRBD1. Trimming cost V 5 bases and J 6 bases; bases outside gene matches: 8. The CDR3 contains 14 residues. The germline CDR1 and CDR2 sequences are MDHEN and SYDVKM. DNA for the CDR3: TGTGCCAGCAGTCCTCCTTTCAGGGGGGATACGCAGTATTTT. Translated: CASSPPFRGDTQYF. The whole variable domain, filled in from reference TRBV28 and TRBJ2-3, reads DVKVTQSSRYLVKRTGEKVFLECVQDMDHENMFWYRQDPGLGLRLIYFSYDVKMKEKGDIPEGYSVSREKKERFSLILESASTNQTSMYLCASSPPFRGDTQYFGPGTRLTVL.

V gene TRBV7-9 combines with J gene TRBJ2-3, with 9 bases that match TRBD1. V dropped 7 bases and J dropped 7; count of bases not matched to a gene: 9. The germline gives CDR1 SEHNR, CDR2 FQNEAQ (reference sequence). CDR3 size: 14 residues. CDR3 amino acids: CASIEDRGLYTQYF. The DNA for the CDR3 is TGTGCCAGCATCGAGGACAGGGGTCTATATACGCAGTATTTT.

The chain joins TRBV10-2 to TRBJ2-7; possibly TRBD1 for D (5 bases). CDR1 is WSHSY, CDR2 SAAADI, per germline. The CDR3 spans 15 residues. The V gene lost 3 bases and the J gene lost 0 bases, with 12 bases spanning the gap. CDR3 loop: CASSDQTAYSYEQYF. DNA of the CDR3: TGCGCCAGCAGTGACCAGACAGCGTACTCCTACGAGCAGTACTTC.

This clone was seen once. The rearrangement links TRBV6-5 to TRBJ2-7; D remains unclear. The germline V and J ends were trimmed by 0 bases and 0 bases, with 9 bases remaining between them. Germline loops: CDR1 MNHEY, CDR2 SVGAGI. This CDR3 contains 15 residues. CDR3 nucleotides: TGTGCCAGCAGTTACTCAGGCCGGGTCTCCTACGAGCAGTACTTC. This sequence encodes CASSYSGRVSYEQYF.

The chain uses TRBV18 and TRBJ2-3, with 12 bases lining up with TRBD2. With V trimmed by 1 base and J by 4 bases, 9 bases remained unmatched. CDR1 is KGHSH, CDR2 LQKENI, per germline. The CDR3 is 18 residues long. The CDR3 bases are TGTGCCAGCTCACCACTGGGACTAGCGGGCCCTTGGGCAGATACGCAGTATTTT. Amino acids: CASSPLGLAGPWADTQYF.

This rearrangement joins TRBV5-1 to TRBJ2-5, with TRBD1 as a possible D gene (5 bases). Germline V lookup: CDR1 SGHRS, CDR2 YFSETQ. The CDR3 totals 16 residues. The V end lost 0 bases, the J end lost 2 bases, and 14 bases lay between the germline ends. The CDR3 DNA reads TGCGCCAGCAGCTTGGTCTTGACAGCAATACAAGAGACCCAGTACTTC. Protein: CASSLVLTAIQETQYF.

The gene calls are TRBV19 and TRBJ1-1; 7 bases line up with TRBD1. Looked up from germline, CDR1 is LNHDA and CDR2 is SQIVND (reference sequence). V lost 1 base and J lost 4; bases outside the gene matches: 3. CDR3 length: 14 amino acids. The CDR3 DNA reads as TGTGCCAGTAGTATAGGAGGGGGCGTCACTGAAGCTTTCTTT. Encoded protein: CASSIGGGVTEAFF.

The chain has TRBV27 and TRBJ2-5; 7 nucleotides match TRBD1. The V gene end was trimmed by 5 bases and the J gene end by 2 bases; junction bases not matched to a gene: 5. This CDR3 is built from 14 residues. Looked up from germline, CDR1 is MNHEY and CDR2 is SMNVEV (reference sequence). CDR3 amino acids: CASSPTGWQETQYF. CDR3 sequence (DNA): TGTGCCAGCAGTCCGACAGGGTGGCAAGAGACCCAGTACTTC.

This rearrangement joins TRBV19 to TRBJ1-1; possible D gene TRBD1, 5 bases. CDR1 and CDR2 (germline): LNHDA, SQIVND (reference sequence). The V and J ends lost 10 bases and 7 bases respectively, with 19 bases between them. This CDR3 spans 13 amino acids. CDR3 nucleotide sequence: TGTGCCACGAACCACCTAGACAGACATGAAGCTTTCTTT. The encoded protein is CATNHLDRHEAFF. Together with reference TRBV19 and TRBJ1-1, the CDR3 gives the full variable domain: DGGITQSPKYLFRKEGQNVTLSCEQNLNHDAMYWYRQDPGQGLRLIYYSQIVNDFQKGDIAEGYSVSREKKESFPLTVTSAQKNPTAFYLCATNHLDRHEAFFGQGTRLTVV.

This chain joins TRBV18 and TRBJ2-1; TRBD2 might be the D (6 bases). Germline V CDR1 and CDR2: KGHSH, LQKENI. With 4 bases removed from V and 2 bases from J, the gap between germline ends came to 15 bases. The CDR3 covers 16 residues. CDR3 bases: TGTGCCAGCTCACTACTTAGCGGCCAGACCTACAATGAGCAGTTCTTC. This codes for CASSLLSGQTYNEQFF.

The chain carries TRBV30 and TRBJ2-2; 7 bases align to TRBD1. J was trimmed by 5 bases and V by 4 bases; bases with no gene match: 13. This CDR3 has 16 residues. The germline gives CDR1 GTSNPN, CDR2 SVGIG (reference sequence). The CDR3 reads CAWTKRDRSITGELFF. The CDR3 region has the DNA TGTGCCTGGACCAAGAGGGACAGATCGATTACCGGGGAGCTGTTTTTT.

The rearrangement joins TRBV5-1 to TRBJ1-6, with D hard to call. This CDR3 comprises 13 residues. Germline values: CDR1 SGHRS, CDR2 YFSETQ. Between the trimmed V and J ends, which lost 7 bases and 6 bases, there was a span of 11 bases. The CDR3 loop is CASGRVFNSPLHF. CDR3 nucleotide sequence: TGCGCCAGCGGGAGGGTTTTTAATTCACCCCTCCACTTT.